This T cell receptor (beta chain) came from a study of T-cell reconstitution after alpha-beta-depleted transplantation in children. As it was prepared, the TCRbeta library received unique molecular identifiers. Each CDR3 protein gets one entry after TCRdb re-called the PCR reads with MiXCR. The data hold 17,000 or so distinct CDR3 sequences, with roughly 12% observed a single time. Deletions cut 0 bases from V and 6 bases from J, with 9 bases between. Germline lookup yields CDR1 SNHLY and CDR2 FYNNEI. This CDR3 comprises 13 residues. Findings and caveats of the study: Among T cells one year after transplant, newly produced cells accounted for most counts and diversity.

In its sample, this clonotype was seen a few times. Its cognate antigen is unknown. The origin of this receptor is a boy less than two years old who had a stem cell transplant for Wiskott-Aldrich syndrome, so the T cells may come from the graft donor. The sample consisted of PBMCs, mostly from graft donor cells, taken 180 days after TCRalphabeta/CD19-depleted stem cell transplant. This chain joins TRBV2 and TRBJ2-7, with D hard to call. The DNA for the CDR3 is TGTGCCAGCAGTGAAGCGCGCTTGAGCGAGCAGTACTTC. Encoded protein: CASSEARLSEQYF.